What follows is one T cell receptor (beta chain) and its context. Into CD45RA+ naive and CD45RA-negative memory subsets, the CD4+ cells were split. The data stem from a study of shared clonotypes between healthy human individuals. Assay used: immunoSEQ multiplex PCR; TCRdb lists only in-frame clones, some missing. The table records about 1 million clones, 75% to 80% of them present only once. There are 15 residues in the CDR3. V lost 5 bases and J 4 bases, leaving 15 bases between the germline ends. Germline V gene data show CDR1 as KGHSH and CDR2 as LQKENI. This receptor was obtained from a young man in good health. Some clones in this sample may be carry-over from other donors' samples. This chain connects TRBV18 to TRBJ1-3; D perhaps matches TRBD1 (5 bases). Source material: memory CD4+ T cells from PBMCs. Subset of the sample: CD45RA-negative fraction. The CDR3 loop is CASSTTLGEGNTIYF. DNA of the CDR3: TGTGCCAGCTCAACAACCCTGGGGGAAGGAAACACCATATATTTT. The full variable domain, with the rest looked up from reference TRBV18 and TRBJ1-3, is NAGVMQNPRHLVRRRGQEARLRCSPMKGHSHVYWYRQLPEEGLKFMVYLQKENIIDESGMPKERFSAEFPKEGPSILRIQQVVRGDSAAYFCASSTTLGEGNTIYFGEGSWLTVV.